This T cell receptor beta chain appears in the sequencing data of a study of control samples from healthy donors and cancer patients. Method: immunoSEQ multiplex PCR; TCRdb's copy keeps in-frame clones and lacks some. The table includes about 130,000 clones, about nine tenths detected once. The V gene lost 10 bases and the J gene lost 1 base, with 7 bases spanning the gap. Germline V gene lookup returns CDR1 SEHNR and CDR2 FQNEAQ (reference sequence). CDR3 length equals 11 residues. The TCR was taken from a man in his forties in good health. The genes are TRBV7-9 and TRBJ1-1, with D hard to call. Sample: blood. CDR3 protein: CAIGKNTEAFF. In DNA, the CDR3 is TGTGCCATAGGAAAGAACACTGAAGCTTTCTTT.